This TCR beta chain was captured by sequencing in a study of CD8+CD57+ T cells in acquired aplastic anemia. Profiling of TCR beta VDJ combinations and CDR3 sequences used genomic DNA as template. TCRdb recomputed calls from the reads with MiXCR, one row per CDR3 protein. There are around 430,000 distinct CDR3 sequences in the sample; approximately 32% occur only once, and around 0.82% lies in the top ten. In patients chosen for sequencing, flow cytometry had shown CD8+CD57+ cell expansion. Germline lookup yields CDR1 SGHDT and CDR2 YYEEEE. Trimming took 1 base from V and 3 from J, leaving 8 bases between them. The CDR3 contains 13 residues.

The chain joins TRBV5-6 to TRBJ2-7, with D possibly being TRBD1 (5 bases). Sequenced input: sorted CD4+, CD8+, or CD8+CD57+ T cells (not recorded which) from PBMCs. This receptor was taken from a human donor with aplastic anemia. CDR3 loop: CASSLLGHYEQYF. DNA of the CDR3: TGTGCCAGCAGCTTGCTGGGGCACTACGAGCAGTACTTC.